This T cell receptor beta chain comes out of a study of blood T cell repertoires in COVID-19. Study information: Whether acute or convalescent, the COVID-19 samples came from the United States, Italy and Spain. PBMCs, B-cell-depleted T cells, or T cells were the source of the cDNA or gDNA that made up the material.

Original processing methods: The assay estimated nucleated cells by amplifying reference gene primers. The assay was immunoSEQ multiplex PCR, and TCRdb's table has in-frame clones only and misses some. V and J calls and clone size follow that table, whereas D and trimming were derived from the DNA. The sample lists about 140,000 clones, 81% occurring once. Trimming removed 4 bases from V and 0 bases from J, with 9 bases in between. Per germline, CDR1 KGHDR and CDR2 SFDVKD. The CDR3 covers 15 residues. Sequencing was carried out using peripheral blood. The TCR comes from a human donor in a cohort sampled during active COVID-19. This sequence joins TRBV24-1 and TRBJ1-5; weak D call: TRBD1 (6 bases). The CDR3 protein is CATSEGGHSNQPQHF. In DNA, the CDR3 is TGTGCCACCAGTGAGGGGGGGCATAGCAATCAGCCCCAGCATTTT.